A single sample is the source of the 8 T cell receptor beta chains below, sequenced in a study of Tregs in tolerant kidney transplant recipients. Libraries were prepared by immunoSEQ multiplex PCR; TCRdb keeps only in-frame clonotypes and omits some of them. This sample's table has under 55,000 clones. The sample was CD4+ T cells from blood, taken before the transplant. The receptors were sampled from a human donor who received a combined kidney and bone marrow transplant.

CDR3 sequence reads: CAWSGTVGGYTF. The covered CDR3 bases are TGTGCCTGGAGCGGGACAGTGGGTGGC. The V call is TRBV30, the J call TRBJ1-2, with 7 bases aligning to TRBD1. The CDR3 end lies 3 residues beyond the end of the read and is filled in from the germline J gene. CDR1 and CDR2 (germline): GTSNPN, SVGIG (reference sequence). This CDR3 region has 12 residues. V shed 3 bases, J shed 7 bases, and the junction held 5 bases outside the gene matches.

Worth noting for this clone: Coverage ceases 3 residues before the CDR3 finishes, and the germline J gene fills in the end. The V gene is TRBV7-9, the J gene TRBJ1-6, with D perhaps matching TRBD1 (5 bases). This CDR3 contains 14 residues. The germline CDR1 and CDR2 sequences are SEHNR and FQNEAQ (reference sequence). Between the trimmed V and J ends, which lost 6 bases and 8 bases, there was a span of 14 bases. The covered CDR3 bases are TGTGCCAGCAGTGTTGCGGGGGGGGATTCACCC. Translated: CASSVAGGDSP. In full, the CDR3 reads CASSVAGGDSPLHF. Using reference TRBV7-9 and TRBJ1-6 for the parts outside the CDR3, the full variable domain is DTGVSQNPRHKITKRGQNVTFRCDPISEHNRLYWYRQTLGQGPEFLTYFQNEAQLEKSRLLSDRFSAERPKGSFSTLEIQRTEQGDSAMYLCASSVAGGDSPLHFGNGTRLTVT.

With regard to this clone: Read coverage stops 3 residues before the CDR3 terminus; the germline J gene supplies the remainder. This chain uses TRBV19 with TRBJ1-5; possible D gene TRBD1, 5 bases. Looked up from germline, CDR1 is LNHDA and CDR2 is SQIVND (reference sequence). This CDR3 contains 15 residues. Trimming pared 1 base from V and 2 bases from J, leaving 9 bases between. CDR3 bases read: TGTGCCAGTAGTATAGGGGGGACTGGCAATCAGCCC. Its protein is CASSIGGTGNQP. The CDR3 reads in full as CASSIGGTGNQPQHF.

As regards this clone: The read is 3 residues too short to cover the CDR3 end, so that end is filled in from the germline J gene. The chain carries TRBV18 and TRBJ2-5; 10 bases line up with TRBD1. The CDR3 has 14 residues. The V gene end was trimmed by 3 bases and the J gene end by 2 bases; junction bases not matched to a gene: 0. The germline gives CDR1 KGHSH, CDR2 LQKENI. The CDR3 here is CASSPGQGQETQYF. The CDR3 bases that were read are TGTGCCAGCTCACCGGGACAGGGGCAAGAGACC.

For this clone: The read falls 3 residues short of the CDR3 end, and the missing part is taken from the germline J gene. V usage is TRBV19 and J usage is TRBJ1-3; D gene unclear. This CDR3 has 12 amino acids. V lost 3 bases and J 7 bases, leaving 7 bases between the germline ends. The V gene's germline CDR1 is LNHDA and CDR2 SQIVND (reference sequence). The sequenced CDR3 bases are TGTGCCAGTAGTATCTCCGGTAACACC. Amino acids: CASSISGNT. The CDR3 in its entirety is CASSISGNTIYF.

Worth noting for this clone: The sequenced fragment ends 3 residues before the CDR3 boundary, so the rest is inferred from the germline J gene. V gene TRBV2 combines with J gene TRBJ1-6; 12 bases are a match to TRBD1. With V trimmed by 6 bases and J by 6 bases, 6 bases remained unmatched. Germline assignment: CDR1 SNHLY and CDR2 FYNNEI. The CDR3 has 16 residues. CDR3 residues: CASRGQGAGSNSPLHF. Incomplete CDR3 DNA: TGTGCCAGCAGGGGACAGGGGGCCGGTAGTAATTCACCC.

Worth noting for this clone: Sequencing ends 3 residues short of the CDR3 end; the germline J gene provides the rest. The gene calls are TRBV6-2 or TRBV6-3 and TRBJ1-2; the D gene is possibly TRBD1 (6 bases). Trimming pared 8 bases from V and 3 bases from J, leaving 16 bases between. The CDR3 contains 14 residues. CDR1 MNHEY and CDR2 SVGEGT come from the germline V gene. CDR3 protein: CASGLGGPYYGYTF. CDR3 bases read: TGTGCCAGCGGCCTGGGGGGGCCATACTATGGC.

In the case of this clone: Read data end 3 residues before the CDR3 end; the end is taken from the germline J gene. This chain joins TRBV7-2 and TRBJ2-7, with 8 bases fitting TRBD1. The length of the CDR3 is 14 residues. Trimming at V came to 5 bases and at J to 3 bases, leaving 6 bases not matched to a gene. Germline-derived CDR1 and CDR2 are SGHTA and FQGNSA. The CDR3 sequence: CASSPRRGHYEQYF. The part of the CDR3 DNA that was read is TGTGCCAGCAGCCCCCGCAGGGGGCACTACGAG.